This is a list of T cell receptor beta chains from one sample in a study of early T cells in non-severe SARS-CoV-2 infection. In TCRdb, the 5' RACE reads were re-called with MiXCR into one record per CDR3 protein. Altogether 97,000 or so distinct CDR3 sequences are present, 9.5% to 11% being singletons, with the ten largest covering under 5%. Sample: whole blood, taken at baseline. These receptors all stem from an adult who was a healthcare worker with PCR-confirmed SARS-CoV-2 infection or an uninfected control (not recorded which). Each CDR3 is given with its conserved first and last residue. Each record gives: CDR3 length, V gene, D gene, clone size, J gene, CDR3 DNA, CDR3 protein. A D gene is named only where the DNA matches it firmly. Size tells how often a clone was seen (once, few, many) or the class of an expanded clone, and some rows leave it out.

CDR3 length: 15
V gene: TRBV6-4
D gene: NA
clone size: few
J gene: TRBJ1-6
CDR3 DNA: TGTGCCAGCAGCTTGACTCCAAGCCTGAATTCACCCCTCCACTTT
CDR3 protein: CASSLTPSLNSPLHF

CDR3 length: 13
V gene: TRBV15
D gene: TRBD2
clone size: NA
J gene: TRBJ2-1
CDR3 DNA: TGTGCCACCAGCGTCCGACTAGCCGTTGAGCAGTTCTTC
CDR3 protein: CATSVRLAVEQFF

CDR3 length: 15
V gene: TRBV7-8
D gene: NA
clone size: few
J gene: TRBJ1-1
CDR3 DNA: TGTGCCAGCAGCCTTCGACAGAGCAAGAACACTGAAGCTTTCTTT
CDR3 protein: CASSLRQSKNTEAFF

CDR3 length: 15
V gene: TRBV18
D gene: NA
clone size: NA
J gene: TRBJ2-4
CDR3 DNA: TGTGCCAGCTCACCAGGGAACAATGCCAAAAACATTCAGTACTTC
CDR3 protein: CASSPGNNAKNIQYF

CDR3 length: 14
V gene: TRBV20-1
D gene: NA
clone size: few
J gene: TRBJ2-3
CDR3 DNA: TGCAGTGCTATTAGCATGGCAACTACAGATACGCAGTATTTT
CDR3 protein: CSAISMATTDTQYF

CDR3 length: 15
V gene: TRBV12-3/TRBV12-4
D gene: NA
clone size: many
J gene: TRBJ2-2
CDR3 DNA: TGTGCCAGCAGTTTAGCGCTCGTAGGGTTCGGGGAGCTGTTTTTT
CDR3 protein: CASSLALVGFGELFF

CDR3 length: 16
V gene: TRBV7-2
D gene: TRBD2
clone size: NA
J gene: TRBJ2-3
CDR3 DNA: TGTGCCAGCAGATACCAAGCGGGAGCTCACACAGATACGCAGTATTTT
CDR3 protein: CASRYQAGAHTDTQYF

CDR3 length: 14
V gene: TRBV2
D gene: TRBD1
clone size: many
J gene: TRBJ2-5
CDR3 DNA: TGTGCCAGCACAAAACAGGGGGCGTTGGAGACCCAGTACTTC
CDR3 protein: CASTKQGALETQYF

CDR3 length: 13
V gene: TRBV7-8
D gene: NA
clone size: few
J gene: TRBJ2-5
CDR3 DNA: TGTGCCAGCAGCTCAGGTTGGCAAGAGACCCAGTACTTC
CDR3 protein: CASSSGWQETQYF

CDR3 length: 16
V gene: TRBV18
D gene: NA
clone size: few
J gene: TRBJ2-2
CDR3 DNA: TGTGCCAGCTCACCACCGGACGGGAAGAACACCGGGGAGCTGTTTTTT
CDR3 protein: CASSPPDGKNTGELFF

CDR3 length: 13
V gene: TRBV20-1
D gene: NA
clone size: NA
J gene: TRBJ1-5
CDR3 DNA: TGCAGTGCTAGCGGCAGTGGCAATCAGCCCCAGCATTTT
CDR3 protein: CSASGSGNQPQHF

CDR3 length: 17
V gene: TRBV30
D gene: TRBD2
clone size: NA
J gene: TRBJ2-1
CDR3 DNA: TGTGCCTGGAGTGTCCCGACTAGCAGCCGCTCCTACAATGAGCAGTTCTTC
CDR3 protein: CAWSVPTSSRSYNEQFF

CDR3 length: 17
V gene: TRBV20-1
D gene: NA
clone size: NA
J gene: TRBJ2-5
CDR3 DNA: TGCAGTGCTAGTACCCTCCTAGATCGGGGAGTGGGAGAGACCCAGTACTTC
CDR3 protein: CSASTLLDRGVGETQYF

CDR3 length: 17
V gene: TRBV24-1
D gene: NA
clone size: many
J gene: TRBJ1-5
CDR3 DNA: TGTGCCACCAGTGATGGGGGTGGAGGGGCTTGGAATCAGCCCCAGCATTTT
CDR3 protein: CATSDGGGGAWNQPQHF

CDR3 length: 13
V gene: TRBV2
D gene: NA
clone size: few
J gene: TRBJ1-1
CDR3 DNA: TGTGCCAGCAGTGCCACAATGAACACTGAAGCTTTCTTT
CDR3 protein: CASSATMNTEAFF

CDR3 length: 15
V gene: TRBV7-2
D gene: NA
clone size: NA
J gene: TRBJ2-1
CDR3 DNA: TGTGCCAGCAGGGAGGGACTGGGCTCCTACAATGAGCAGTTCTTC
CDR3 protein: CASREGLGSYNEQFF

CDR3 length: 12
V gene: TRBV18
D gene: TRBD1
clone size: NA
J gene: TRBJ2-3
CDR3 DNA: TGTGCCAGCTCTGAAGAGGGGGACAGGGTGGATTTT
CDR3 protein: CASSEEGDRVDF

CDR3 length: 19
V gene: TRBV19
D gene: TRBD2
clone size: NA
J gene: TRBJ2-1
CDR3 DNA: TGTGCCAGTAGTATAAGGGGGTTAGCGGGAGGACATTCCTACAATGAGCAGTTCTTC
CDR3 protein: CASSIRGLAGGHSYNEQFF

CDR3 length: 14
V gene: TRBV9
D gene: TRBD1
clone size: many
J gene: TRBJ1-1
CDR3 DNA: TGTGCCAGCAGCGTGGACGGGACAGGGGGTAAAGCTTTCTTT
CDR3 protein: CASSVDGTGGKAFF

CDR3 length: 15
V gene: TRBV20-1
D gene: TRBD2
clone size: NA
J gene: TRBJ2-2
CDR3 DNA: TGCAGTGCTAGGGCAGCGGGAGGGCCCACCGGGGAGCTGTTTTTT
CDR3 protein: CSARAAGGPTGELFF

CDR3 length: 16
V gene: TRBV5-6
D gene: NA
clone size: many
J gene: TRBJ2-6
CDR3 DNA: TGTGCCAGCAGCTTAGGCCGGCTCTCTGGGGCCAACGTCCTGACTTTC
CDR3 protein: CASSLGRLSGANVLTF

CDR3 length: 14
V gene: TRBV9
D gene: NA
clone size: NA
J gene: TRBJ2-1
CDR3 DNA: TGTGCCAGCACGGGGGCCAGCATCTACAATGAGCAGTTCTTC
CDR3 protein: CASTGASIYNEQFF

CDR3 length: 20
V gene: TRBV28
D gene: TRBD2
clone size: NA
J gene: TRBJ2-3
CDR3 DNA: TGTGCCAGCAGTTTTCCTCTGACTAGCGGGGGGCTCCCTCCTGAGGATACGCAGTATTTT
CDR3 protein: CASSFPLTSGGLPPEDTQYF

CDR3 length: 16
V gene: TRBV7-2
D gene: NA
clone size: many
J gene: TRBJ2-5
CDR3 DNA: TGTGCCAGCAGCCTCCGGCGTGTGGGACTCCAAGAGACCCAGTACTTC
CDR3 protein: CASSLRRVGLQETQYF

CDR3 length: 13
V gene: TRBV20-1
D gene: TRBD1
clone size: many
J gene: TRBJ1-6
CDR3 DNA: TGCAGTGCTATGGGACAGGGTGATTCACCCCTCCACTTT
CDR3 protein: CSAMGQGDSPLHF

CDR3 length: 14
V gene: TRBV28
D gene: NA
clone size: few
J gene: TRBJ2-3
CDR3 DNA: TGTGCCAGCACCGGGGGGACAGGCACAGATACGCAGTATTTT
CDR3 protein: CASTGGTGTDTQYF

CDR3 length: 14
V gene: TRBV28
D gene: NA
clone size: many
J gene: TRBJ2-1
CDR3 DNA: TGTGCCAGCAGTCCCCCTCAGGAGCTTGGTGAGCAGTTCTTC
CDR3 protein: CASSPPQELGEQFF

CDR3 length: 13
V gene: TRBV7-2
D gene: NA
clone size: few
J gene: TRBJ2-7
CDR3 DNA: TGTGCCAGCAGCTTCGGCAGGGGTTGGGAGCAGTACTTC
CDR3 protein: CASSFGRGWEQYF

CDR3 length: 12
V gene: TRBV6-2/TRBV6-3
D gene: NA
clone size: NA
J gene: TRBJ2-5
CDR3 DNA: TGTGCCAGCAGCGCTGTTCAAGAGACCCAGTACTTC
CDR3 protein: CASSAVQETQYF

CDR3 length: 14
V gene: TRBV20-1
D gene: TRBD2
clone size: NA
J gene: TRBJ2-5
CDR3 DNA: TGCAGTGCCCACATAGCGGGAGCCCAAGAGACCCAGTACTTC
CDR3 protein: CSAHIAGAQETQYF

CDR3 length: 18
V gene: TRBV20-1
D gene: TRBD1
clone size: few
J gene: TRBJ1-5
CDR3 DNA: TGCAGTGCTAGTAATCCCGGGACAGGGGATGATAGCAATCAGCCCCAGCATTTT
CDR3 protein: CSASNPGTGDDSNQPQHF

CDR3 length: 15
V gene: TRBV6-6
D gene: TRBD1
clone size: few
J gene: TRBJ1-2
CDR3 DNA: TGTGCCAGCAGTAGGGGACAGGGAGGGCGTCTTGGCTACACCTTC
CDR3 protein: CASSRGQGGRLGYTF

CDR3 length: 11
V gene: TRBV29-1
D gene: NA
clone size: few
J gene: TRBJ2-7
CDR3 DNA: TGCAGCGTTGAGGGTCTCTACGAGCAGTACTTC
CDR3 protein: CSVEGLYEQYF

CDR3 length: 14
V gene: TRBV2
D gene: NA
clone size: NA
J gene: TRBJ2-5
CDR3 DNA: TGTGCCAGCAGTGAAATGGCACAGACGGAGACCCAGTACTTC
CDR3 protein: CASSEMAQTETQYF

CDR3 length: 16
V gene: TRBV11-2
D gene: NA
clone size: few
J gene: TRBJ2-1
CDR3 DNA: TGTGCCAGCAGCTTAGGGGTGGGAGCTCCTCCCAATGAGCAGTTCTTC
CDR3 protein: CASSLGVGAPPNEQFF

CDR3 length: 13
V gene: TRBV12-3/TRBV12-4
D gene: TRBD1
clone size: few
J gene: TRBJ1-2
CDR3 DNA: TGTGCCAGCAGTTTGTGGGACAGGGAGAAACTCACCTTC
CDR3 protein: CASSLWDREKLTF

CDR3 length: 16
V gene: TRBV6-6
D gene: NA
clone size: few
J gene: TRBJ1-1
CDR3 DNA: TGTGCCAGCAGTTACGCATCGGGGGTGGCGGACACTGAAGCTTTCTTT
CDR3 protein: CASSYASGVADTEAFF

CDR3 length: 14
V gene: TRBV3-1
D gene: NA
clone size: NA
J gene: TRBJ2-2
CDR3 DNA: TGTGCCAGCAGCCAAGTCCGCCACACCGGGGAGCTGTTTTTT
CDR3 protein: CASSQVRHTGELFF

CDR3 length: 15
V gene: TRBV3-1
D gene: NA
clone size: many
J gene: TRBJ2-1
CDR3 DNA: TGTGCCAGCAGCCTACAGGGTACCACCTACAATGAGCAGTTCTTC
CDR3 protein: CASSLQGTTYNEQFF

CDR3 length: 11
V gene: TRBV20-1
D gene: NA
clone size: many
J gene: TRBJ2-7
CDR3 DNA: TGCAGTGCTAGTAAGGACTACGAGCAGTACTTC
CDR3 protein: CSASKDYEQYF

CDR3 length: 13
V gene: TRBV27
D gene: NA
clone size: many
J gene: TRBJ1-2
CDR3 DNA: TGTGCCAGCAGAGAAGGGTACAACTATGGCTACACCTTC
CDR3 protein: CASREGYNYGYTF

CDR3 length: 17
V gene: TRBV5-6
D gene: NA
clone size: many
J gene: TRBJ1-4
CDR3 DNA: TGTGCCAGCAGCTTGATACAGGGAGGAGGGCCACGCGAAAAACTGTTTTTT
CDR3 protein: CASSLIQGGGPREKLFF

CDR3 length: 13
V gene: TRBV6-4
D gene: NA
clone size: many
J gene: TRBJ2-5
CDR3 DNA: TGTGCCAGCAGTGTCATTTTCGGGGAGACCCAGTACTTC
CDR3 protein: CASSVIFGETQYF

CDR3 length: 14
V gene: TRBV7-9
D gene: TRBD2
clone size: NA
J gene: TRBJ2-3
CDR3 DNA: TGTGCCAGCAGCGACGGACTAGAGGTCGATACGCAGTATTTT
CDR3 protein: CASSDGLEVDTQYF

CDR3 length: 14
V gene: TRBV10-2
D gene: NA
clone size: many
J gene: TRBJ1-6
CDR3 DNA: TGCGCCAGCAGTGAGTCGATCGCCGGCTCACCCCTCCACTTT
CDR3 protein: CASSESIAGSPLHF

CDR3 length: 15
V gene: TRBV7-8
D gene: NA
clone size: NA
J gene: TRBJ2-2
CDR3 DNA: TGTGCCAGCAGCATAGACAGGATGAACACCGGGGAGCTGTTTTTT
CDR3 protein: CASSIDRMNTGELFF

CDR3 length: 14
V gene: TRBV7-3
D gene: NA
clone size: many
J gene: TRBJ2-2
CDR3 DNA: TGTGCCAGCAGCTTAACGGTCGGCACCGGGGAGCTGTTTTTT
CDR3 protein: CASSLTVGTGELFF

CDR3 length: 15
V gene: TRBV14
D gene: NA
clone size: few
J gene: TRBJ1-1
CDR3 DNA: TGTGCCAGCAGCCAAGGAGGGGGGCGGACCACTGAAGCTTTCTTT
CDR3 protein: CASSQGGGRTTEAFF

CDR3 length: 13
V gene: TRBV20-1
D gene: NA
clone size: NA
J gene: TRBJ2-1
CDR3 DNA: TGCAGTGCCCGGCGGTACGAATACAATGAGCAGTTCTTC
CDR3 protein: CSARRYEYNEQFF

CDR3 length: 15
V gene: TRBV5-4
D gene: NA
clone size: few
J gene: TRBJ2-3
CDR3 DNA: TGTGCCAGCAGCTTGGACCAGGGTTTAACGGATACGCAGTATTTT
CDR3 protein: CASSLDQGLTDTQYF

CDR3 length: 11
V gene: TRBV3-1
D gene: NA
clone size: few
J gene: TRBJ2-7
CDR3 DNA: TGTGCCAGCGAACAGGGATACGAGCAGTACTTC
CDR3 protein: CASEQGYEQYF

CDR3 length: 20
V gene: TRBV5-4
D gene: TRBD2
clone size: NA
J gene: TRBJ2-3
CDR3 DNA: TGTGCCAGCAGACTAGTCGGGACTAGCGGAAGAGGGCCCCAAGGAGATACGCAGTATTTT
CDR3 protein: CASRLVGTSGRGPQGDTQYF

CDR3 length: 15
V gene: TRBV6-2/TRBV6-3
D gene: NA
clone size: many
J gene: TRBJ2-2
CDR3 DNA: TGTGCCAGCAGGGGAGTGGGAGAGCTCGCCGGGGAGCTGTTTTTT
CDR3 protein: CASRGVGELAGELFF

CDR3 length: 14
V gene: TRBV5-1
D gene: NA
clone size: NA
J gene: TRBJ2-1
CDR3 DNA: TGCGCCAGCAGCTTGGAAGGGATCTACAATGAGCAGTTCTTC
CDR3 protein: CASSLEGIYNEQFF

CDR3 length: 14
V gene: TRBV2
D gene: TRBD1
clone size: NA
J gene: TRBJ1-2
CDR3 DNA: TGTGCCAGCAGGAGGACAGGGGACAACTATGGCTACACCTTC
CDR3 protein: CASRRTGDNYGYTF